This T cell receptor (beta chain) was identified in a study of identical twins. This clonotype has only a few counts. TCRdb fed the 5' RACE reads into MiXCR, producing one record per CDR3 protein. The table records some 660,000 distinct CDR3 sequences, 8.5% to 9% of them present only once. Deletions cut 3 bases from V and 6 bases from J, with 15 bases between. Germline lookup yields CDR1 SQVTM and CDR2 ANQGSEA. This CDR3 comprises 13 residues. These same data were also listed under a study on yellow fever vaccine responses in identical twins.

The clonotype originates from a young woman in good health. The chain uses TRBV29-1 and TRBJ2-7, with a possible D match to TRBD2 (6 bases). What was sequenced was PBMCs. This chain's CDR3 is CSVDRTGDGEQYF. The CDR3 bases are TGCAGCGTTGATCGTACGGGGGATGGCGAGCAGTACTTC.